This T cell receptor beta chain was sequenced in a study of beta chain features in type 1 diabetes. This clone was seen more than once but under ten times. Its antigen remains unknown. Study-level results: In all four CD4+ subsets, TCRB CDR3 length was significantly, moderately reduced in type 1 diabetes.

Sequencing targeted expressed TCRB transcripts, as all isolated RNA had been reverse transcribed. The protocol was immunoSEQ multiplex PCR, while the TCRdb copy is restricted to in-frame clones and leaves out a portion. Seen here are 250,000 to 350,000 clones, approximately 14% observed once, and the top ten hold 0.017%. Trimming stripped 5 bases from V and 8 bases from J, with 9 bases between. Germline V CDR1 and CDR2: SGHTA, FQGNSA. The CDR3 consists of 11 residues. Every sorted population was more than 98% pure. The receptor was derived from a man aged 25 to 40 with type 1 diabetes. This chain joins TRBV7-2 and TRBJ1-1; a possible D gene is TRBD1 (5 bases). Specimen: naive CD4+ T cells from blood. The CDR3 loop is CASSTRQEAFF. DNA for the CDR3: TGTGCCAGCAGCACCCGACAGGAAGCTTTCTTT.